This T cell receptor (beta chain) originates from a study of cytomegalovirus exposure and HLA in healthy donors. Trimming took 0 bases from V and 5 from J; bases not matched to a gene: 0. Germline CDR1 reads GTSNPN; CDR2 reads SVGIG (reference sequence). This CDR3 has 13 residues. PCR employed 60 Vbeta and 13 Jbeta primers. TCRdb's table, derived via immunoSEQ multiplex PCR, lists solely in-frame clones and lacks some. The repertoire holds roughly 180,000 clones, with 75% as singletons. The source material was PBMCs. This sequence originates from a male donor in good health and CMV-seronegative. This chain uses TRBV30 with TRBJ2-1, with 8 bases aligning to TRBD2. The CDR3 sequence: CAWSVLADNEQFF. DNA of the CDR3: TGTGCCTGGAGTGTACTAGCGGACAATGAGCAGTTCTTC.